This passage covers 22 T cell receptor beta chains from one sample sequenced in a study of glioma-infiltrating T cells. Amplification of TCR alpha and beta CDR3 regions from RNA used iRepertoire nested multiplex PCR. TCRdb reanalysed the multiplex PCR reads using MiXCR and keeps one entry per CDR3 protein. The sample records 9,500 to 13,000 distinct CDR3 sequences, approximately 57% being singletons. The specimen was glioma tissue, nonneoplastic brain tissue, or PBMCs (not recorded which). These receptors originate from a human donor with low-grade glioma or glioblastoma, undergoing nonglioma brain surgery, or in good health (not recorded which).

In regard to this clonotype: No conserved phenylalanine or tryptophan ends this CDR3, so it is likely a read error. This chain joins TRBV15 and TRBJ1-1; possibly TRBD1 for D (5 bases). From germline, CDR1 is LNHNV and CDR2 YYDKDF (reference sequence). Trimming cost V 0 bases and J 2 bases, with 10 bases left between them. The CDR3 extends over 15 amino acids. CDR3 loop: CATSRERQLNTEAFL. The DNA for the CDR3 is TGTGCCACCAGCAGAGAAAGACAGCTTAACACTGAAGCTTTCCTT.

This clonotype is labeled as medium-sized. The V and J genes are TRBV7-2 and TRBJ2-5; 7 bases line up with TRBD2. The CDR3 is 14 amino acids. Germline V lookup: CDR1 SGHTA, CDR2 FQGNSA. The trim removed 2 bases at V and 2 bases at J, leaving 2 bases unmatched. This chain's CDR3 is CASSLQRGQETQYF. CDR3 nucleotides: TGTGCCAGCAGCTTACAGCGGGGACAAGAGACCCAGTACTTC.

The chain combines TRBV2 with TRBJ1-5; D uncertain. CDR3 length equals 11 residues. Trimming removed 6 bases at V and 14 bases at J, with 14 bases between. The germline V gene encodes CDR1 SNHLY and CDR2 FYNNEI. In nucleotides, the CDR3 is TGTGCCAGCAGAGCAGATAGCAATAAGCATTTT. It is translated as CASRADSNKHF. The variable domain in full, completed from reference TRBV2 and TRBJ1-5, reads EPEVTQTPSHQVTQMGQEVILRCVPISNHLYFYWYRQILGQKVEFLVSFYNNEISEKSEIFDDQFSVERPDGSNFTLKIRSTKLEDSAMYFCASRADSNKHFGDGTRLSIL.

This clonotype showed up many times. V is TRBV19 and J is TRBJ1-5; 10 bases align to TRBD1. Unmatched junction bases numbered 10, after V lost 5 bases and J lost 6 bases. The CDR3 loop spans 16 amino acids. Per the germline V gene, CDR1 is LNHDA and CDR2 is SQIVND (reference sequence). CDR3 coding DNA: TGTGCCAGTAGTGTCTCCGGGACAGGGGTGTCTCAGCCCCAGCATTTT. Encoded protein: CASSVSGTGVSQPQHF.

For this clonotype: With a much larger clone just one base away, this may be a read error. The chain's CDR3 is CSAGGQGGYEQYF. The CDR3 nucleotides are TGCAGTGCTGGCGGACAGGGGGGATACGAGCAGTACTTC. The chain joins TRBV20-1 to TRBJ2-7, with TRBD1 matching over 10 bases. J lost 4 bases, V lost 5 bases, and 5 bases had no gene match. Looked up from germline, CDR1 is DFQATT and CDR2 is SNEGSKA (reference sequence). This CDR3 comprises 13 residues.

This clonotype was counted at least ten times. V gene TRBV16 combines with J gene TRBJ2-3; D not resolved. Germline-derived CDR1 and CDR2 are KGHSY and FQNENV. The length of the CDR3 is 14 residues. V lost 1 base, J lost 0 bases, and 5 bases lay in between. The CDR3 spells CASSQLGSTDTQYF. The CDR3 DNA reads TGTGCCAGCAGCCAATTGGGCAGCACAGATACGCAGTATTTT.

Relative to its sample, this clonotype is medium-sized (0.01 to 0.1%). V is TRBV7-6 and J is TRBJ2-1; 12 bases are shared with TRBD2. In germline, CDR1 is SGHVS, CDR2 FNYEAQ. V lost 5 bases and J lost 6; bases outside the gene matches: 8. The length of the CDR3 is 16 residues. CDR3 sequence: CASSLGTSGLINEQFF. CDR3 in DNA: TGTGCCAGCAGCCTGGGGACTAGCGGGTTAATCAATGAGCAGTTCTTC.

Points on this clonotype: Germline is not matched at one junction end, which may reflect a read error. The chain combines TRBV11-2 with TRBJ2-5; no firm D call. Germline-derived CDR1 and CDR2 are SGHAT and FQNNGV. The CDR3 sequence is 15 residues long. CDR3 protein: CASSLDANGQENQYF. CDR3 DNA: TGTGCCAGCAGCTTAGATGCCAACGGGCAAGAGAACCAGTACTTC.

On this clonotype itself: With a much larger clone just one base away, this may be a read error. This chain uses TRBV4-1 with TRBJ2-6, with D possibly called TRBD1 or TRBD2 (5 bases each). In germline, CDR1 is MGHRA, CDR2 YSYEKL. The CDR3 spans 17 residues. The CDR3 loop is CASSQEMTGRGANILTF. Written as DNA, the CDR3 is TGCGCCAGCAGCCAAGAAATGACGGGGCGAGGGGCCAACATCCTGACTTTC.

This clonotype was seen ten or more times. CDR3 bases: TGTGCCATCAGTGAGTCTTCAGGAGGGACTAACATAGATACGCAGTATTTT. Translating it yields CAISESSGGTNIDTQYF. This chain links TRBV10-3 with TRBJ2-3; TRBD2 agrees at 7 bases. The CDR3 loop spans 17 amino acids. Germline V gene data show CDR1 as ENHRY and CDR2 as SYGVKD. V gave up 0 bases and J gave up 5 bases; unmatched junction bases: 11.

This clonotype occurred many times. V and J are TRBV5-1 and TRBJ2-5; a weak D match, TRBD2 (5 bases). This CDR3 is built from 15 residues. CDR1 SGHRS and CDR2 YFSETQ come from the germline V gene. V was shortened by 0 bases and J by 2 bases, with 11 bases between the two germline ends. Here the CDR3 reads CASSLGPGTQETQYF. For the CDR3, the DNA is TGCGCCAGCAGCTTGGGGCCGGGAACTCAAGAGACCCAGTACTTC.

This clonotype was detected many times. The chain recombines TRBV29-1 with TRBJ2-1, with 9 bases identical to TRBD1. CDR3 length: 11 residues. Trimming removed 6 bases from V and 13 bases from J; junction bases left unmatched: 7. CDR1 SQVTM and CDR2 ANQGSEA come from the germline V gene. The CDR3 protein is CSVASTGGQFF. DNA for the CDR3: TGCAGCGTGGCCTCGACAGGGGGACAGTTCTTC.

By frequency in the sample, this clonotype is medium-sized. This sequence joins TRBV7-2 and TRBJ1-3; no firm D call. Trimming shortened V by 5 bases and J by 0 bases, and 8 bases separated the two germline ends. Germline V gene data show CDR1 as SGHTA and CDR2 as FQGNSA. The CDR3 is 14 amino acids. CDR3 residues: CASSQDFSGNTIYF. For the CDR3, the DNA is TGTGCCAGCAGCCAGGATTTCTCTGGAAACACCATATATTTT. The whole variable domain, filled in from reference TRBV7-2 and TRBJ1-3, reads GAGVSQSPSNKVTEKGKDVELRCDPISGHTALYWYRQSLGQGLEFLIYFQGNSAPDKSGLPSDRFSAERTGGSVSTLTIQRTQQEDSAVYLCASSQDFSGNTIYFGEGSWLTVV.

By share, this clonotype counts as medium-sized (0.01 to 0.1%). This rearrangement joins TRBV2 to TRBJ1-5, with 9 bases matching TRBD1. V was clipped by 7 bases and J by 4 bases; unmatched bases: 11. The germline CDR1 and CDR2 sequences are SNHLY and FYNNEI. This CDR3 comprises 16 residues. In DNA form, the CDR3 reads TGTGCCAGCAAAGAGACCGGGACAGGGAGGAATCAGCCCCAGCATTTT. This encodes CASKETGTGRNQPQHF. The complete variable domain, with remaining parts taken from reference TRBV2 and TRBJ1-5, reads EPEVTQTPSHQVTQMGQEVILRCVPISNHLYFYWYRQILGQKVEFLVSFYNNEISEKSEIFDDQFSVERPDGSNFTLKIRSTKLEDSAMYFCASKETGTGRNQPQHFGDGTRLSIL.

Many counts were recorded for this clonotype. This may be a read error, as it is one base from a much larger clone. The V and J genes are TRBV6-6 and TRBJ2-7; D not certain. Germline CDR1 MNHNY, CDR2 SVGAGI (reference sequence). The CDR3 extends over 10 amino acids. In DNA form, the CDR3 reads TGTGCCAGCAGTTACTACGAGCAGTGCTTC. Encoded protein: CASSYYEQCF.

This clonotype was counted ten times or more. CDR3 bases: TGTGCCAGTAGCAGACAGGGCACAGATACGCAGTATTTT. Translation: CASSRQGTDTQYF. The chain joins TRBV19 to TRBJ2-3; D is possibly TRBD1 (6 bases). The CDR3 covers 13 residues. Trimming took off 6 bases at V and 1 base at J, with 8 bases between the two ends. CDR1 and CDR2 (germline): LNHDA, SQIVND (reference sequence).

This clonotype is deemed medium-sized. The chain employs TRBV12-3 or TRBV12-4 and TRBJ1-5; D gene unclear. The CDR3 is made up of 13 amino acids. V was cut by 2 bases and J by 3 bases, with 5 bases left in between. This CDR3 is CASSLPPNQPQHF. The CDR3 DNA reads TGTGCCAGCAGTTTACCCCCCAATCAGCCCCAGCATTTT.

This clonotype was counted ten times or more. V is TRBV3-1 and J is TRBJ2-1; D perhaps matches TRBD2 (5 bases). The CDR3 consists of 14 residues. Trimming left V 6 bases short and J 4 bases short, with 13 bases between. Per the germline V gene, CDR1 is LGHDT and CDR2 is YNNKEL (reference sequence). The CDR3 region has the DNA TGTGCCAGCAGGACCACCGCGGGTTACAATGAGCAGTTCTTC. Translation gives CASRTTAGYNEQFF.

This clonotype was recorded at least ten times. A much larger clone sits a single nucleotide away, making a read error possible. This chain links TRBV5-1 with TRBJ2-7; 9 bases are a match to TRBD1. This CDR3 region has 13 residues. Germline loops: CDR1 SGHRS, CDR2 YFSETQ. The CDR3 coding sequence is TGCGCCCGCAGCTTGGGACAGGGTTACGAGCAGTACTTC. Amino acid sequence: CARSLGQGYEQYF.

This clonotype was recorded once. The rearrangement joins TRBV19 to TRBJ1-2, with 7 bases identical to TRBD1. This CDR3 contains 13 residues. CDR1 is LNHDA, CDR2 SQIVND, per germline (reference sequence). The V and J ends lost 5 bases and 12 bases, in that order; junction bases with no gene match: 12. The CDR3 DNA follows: TGTGCCAGTAGTTTCGAACAGGGAGGGGGCCACACCTTC. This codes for CASSFEQGGGHTF.

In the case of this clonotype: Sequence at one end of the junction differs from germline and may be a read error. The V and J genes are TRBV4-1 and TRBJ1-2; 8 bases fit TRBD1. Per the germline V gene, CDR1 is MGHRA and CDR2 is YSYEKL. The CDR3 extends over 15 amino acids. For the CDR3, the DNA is TGCGCCAGCAGCGAGGGGACAGGAGCTAACTGTGGCTACACCTTC. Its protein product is CASSEGTGANCGYTF.

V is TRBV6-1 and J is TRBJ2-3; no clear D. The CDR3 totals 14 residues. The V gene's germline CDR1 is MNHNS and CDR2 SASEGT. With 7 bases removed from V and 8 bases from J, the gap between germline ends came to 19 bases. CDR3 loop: CASTRGPETSTQYF. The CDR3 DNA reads TGTGCCAGCACAAGAGGCCCTGAGACGAGTACGCAGTATTTT.